The present T cell receptor beta chain was sequenced within a study of blood T cells in healthy people across ages. Points from the study as a whole: Diversity was higher, and naive CD4+ cells more numerous, in long-lived donors than in aged donors. Without sorted subsets, naive and antigen-experienced compartments could not be conclusively compared.

Germline-derived CDR1 and CDR2 are LGHDT and YNNKEL (reference sequence). CDR3 length: 19 amino acids. The V segment lost 1 base and the J segment 13 bases; nucleotides outside the gene matches: 24. In regard to this clonotype: The antigen is undetermined.

Primed by a sample-barcoded 5' primer and a J-beta primer mix, a second PCR proceeded for 7 to 11 cycles. Tagging of each cDNA molecule was performed by a template-switch adaptor with 12 random nucleotides. TCRdb fed the 5' RACE reads into MiXCR, producing one record per CDR3 protein. The repertoire consists of some 320,000 distinct CDR3 sequences, with 25% to 30% occurring once and the leading ten covering approximately 30%. J is TRBJ2-5 and V is TRBV3-1; 10 positions match TRBD2. The receptor was isolated from a woman in her seventies in good health. The sample was blood. This CDR3 reads CASSQVDSGRSGGPPEWYF. For the CDR3, the DNA is TGTGCCAGCAGCCAAGTTGATAGCGGGAGGTCCGGAGGGCCACCGGAGTGGTACTTC.